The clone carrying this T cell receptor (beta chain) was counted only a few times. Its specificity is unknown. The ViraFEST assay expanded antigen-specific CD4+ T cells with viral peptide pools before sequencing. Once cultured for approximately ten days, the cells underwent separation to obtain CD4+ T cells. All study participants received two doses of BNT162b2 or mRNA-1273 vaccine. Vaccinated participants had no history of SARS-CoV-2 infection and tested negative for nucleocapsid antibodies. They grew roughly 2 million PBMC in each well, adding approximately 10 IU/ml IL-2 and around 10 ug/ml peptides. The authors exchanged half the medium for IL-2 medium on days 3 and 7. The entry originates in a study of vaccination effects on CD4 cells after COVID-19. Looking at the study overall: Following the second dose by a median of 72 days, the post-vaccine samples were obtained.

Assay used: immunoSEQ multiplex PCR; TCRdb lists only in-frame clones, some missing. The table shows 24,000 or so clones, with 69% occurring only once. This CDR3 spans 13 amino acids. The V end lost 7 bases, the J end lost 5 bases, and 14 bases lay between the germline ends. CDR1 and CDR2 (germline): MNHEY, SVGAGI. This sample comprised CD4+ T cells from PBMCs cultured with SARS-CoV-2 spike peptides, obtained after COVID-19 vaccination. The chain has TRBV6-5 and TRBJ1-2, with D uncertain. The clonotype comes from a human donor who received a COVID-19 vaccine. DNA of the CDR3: TGTGCCAGCACCGATCCCGAAAATTATGGCTACACCTTC. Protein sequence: CASTDPENYGYTF.